The 9 T cell receptor beta chains below all came from one sample that was sequenced in a study of T cell responses to AZD1222 COVID-19 vaccine. Sequencing used immunoSEQ multiplex PCR; TCRdb keeps in-frame clones, though not all of them. The sample holds 100,000 to 150,000 clones, around nine tenths seen once. Source: peripheral blood, taken on day 0 of AZD1222 vaccination. The receptors derive from an adult in good health.

This sequence joins TRBV29-1 and TRBJ1-2, with 9 bases aligning to TRBD1. V was pared by 6 bases and J by 6 bases, with 5 bases of the junction left unmatched. The CDR3 has 12 residues. CDR1 is SQVTM and CDR2 is ANQGSEA in the germline V gene. DNA for the CDR3: TGCAGCGTAAAAACAGGGGGCCATGGCTACACCTTC. Translation gives CSVKTGGHGYTF.

This chain joins TRBV6-2 or TRBV6-3 and TRBJ2-7; tentatively, D is TRBD2 (6 bases). CDR3 length: 17 amino acids. Germline V gives CDR1 MNHEY, CDR2 SVGEGT. The V gene lost 2 bases and the J gene lost 0 bases, with 17 bases spanning the gap. In DNA, the CDR3 is TGTGCCAGCAGTTACGACACAGCCTCCGGGAGCTCCTACGAGCAGTACTTC. It is translated as CASSYDTASGSSYEQYF.

This clone was detected only a few times. The gene calls are TRBV6-5 and TRBJ2-7; TRBD1 matches at 8 bases. CDR3 length: 15 residues. V lost 4 bases to trimming and J lost 4 bases; unmatched junction nucleotides: 9. CDR1 is MNHEY and CDR2 is SVGAGI in the germline V gene. In nucleotides, the CDR3 is TGTGCCAGCAGTTCGGTGGCAGGGGGCAGGTACGAGCAGTACTTC. This translates into CASSSVAGGRYEQYF.

The CDR3 region has the DNA TGTGCCAGCTCACCTGGAGCTGTGGGAAACTATGGCTACACCTTC. This gives the protein CASSPGAVGNYGYTF. This chain uses TRBV18 with TRBJ1-2; the D is unclear. V dropped 3 bases and J dropped 2 bases, with 13 bases sitting between them. The CDR3 spans 15 residues. In germline, CDR1 is KGHSH, CDR2 LQKENI.

The rearrangement links TRBV30 to TRBJ1-1; possibly TRBD1 for D (6 bases). CDR1 is GTSNPN, CDR2 SVGIG, per germline (reference sequence). Between the trimmed V and J ends, which lost 3 bases and 0 bases, there was a span of 11 bases. This CDR3 is built from 14 residues. CDR3 region: CAWRRGGMNTEAFF. The CDR3 nucleotides read TGTGCCTGGAGGCGAGGGGGAATGAACACTGAAGCTTTCTTT.

The chain is built from TRBV5-4 and TRBJ1-4; no clear D. Trimming took off 3 bases at V and 4 bases at J, with 10 bases between the two ends. The CDR3 has 14 amino acids. CDR1 is SGHNT and CDR2 is YYREEE in the germline V gene (reference sequence). CDR3 in amino acids: CASSSEWGNEKLFF. The CDR3 DNA reads TGTGCCAGCAGCTCCGAGTGGGGTAATGAAAAACTGTTTTTT.

The V call is TRBV7-9, the J call TRBJ2-7; 8 nucleotides agree with TRBD1. After removal of 5 bases from V and 5 bases from J, the junction contained 8 bases not matched to a gene. This CDR3 has 14 amino acids. CDR1 SEHNR and CDR2 FQNEAQ come from the germline V gene (reference sequence). The CDR3 reads CASSHGQGGDEQYF. The CDR3 DNA sequence: TGTGCCAGCAGCCACGGACAGGGAGGCGACGAGCAGTACTTC.

The chain joins TRBV18 to TRBJ1-1, with 8 bases aligning to TRBD1. Germline CDR1 is KGHSH and CDR2 is LQKENI. V lost 6 bases and J lost 0; bases outside the gene matches: 3. This CDR3 is 14 amino acids long. The CDR3 region is CASSGQGLNTEAFF. CDR3 in DNA: TGTGCCAGCTCCGGACAGGGATTGAACACTGAAGCTTTCTTT.

The gene calls are TRBV7-3 and TRBJ2-2; D gene unclear. The V gene's germline CDR1 is SGHTA and CDR2 FQGTGA. The CDR3 is 15 amino acids. Trimming shortened V by 0 bases and J by 0 bases, and 5 bases separated the two germline ends. In nucleotides, the CDR3 is TGTGCCAGCAGCTTAACACTGGCGAACACCGGGGAGCTGTTTTTT. It translates to CASSLTLANTGELFF.